This T cell receptor (beta chain) came from a study of shared clonotypes between healthy human individuals. Notes on the study in general: Lower generation probabilities were found for non-shared clonotypes than for those shared by all four donors. Generally, naive subsets came out with larger estimated richness than memory subsets.

From CD4+ cells came CD45RA+ naive and CD45RA-negative memory subsets. The germline CDR1 and CDR2 sequences are LNHDA and SQIVND (reference sequence). Trimming removed 3 bases at V and 2 bases at J, with 14 bases between. The CDR3 is 15 amino acids. Several immunoSEQ plates received, in even portions, the genomic DNA of each subset. Profiling relied on immunoSEQ multiplex PCR, and the TCRdb table lists in-frame clones only, not all of them. The sample includes millions of clones, 85% to 95% of them seen just once. In the case of this clone: Its antigen is unknown.

The chain has TRBV19 and TRBJ2-7; TRBD2 is a possible D gene (6 bases). This clonotype originated in a man aged 18 to 30 in good health. Some clones in this sample may be carry-over from other donors' samples. The sequencing sample was made of naive CD4+ T cells from PBMCs. Documented subset: CD45RA+ positively selected. This chain's CDR3 is CASSIPGGGPYEQYF. In DNA, the CDR3 is TGTGCCAGTAGTATCCCCGGGGGAGGTCCCTACGAGCAGTACTTC.